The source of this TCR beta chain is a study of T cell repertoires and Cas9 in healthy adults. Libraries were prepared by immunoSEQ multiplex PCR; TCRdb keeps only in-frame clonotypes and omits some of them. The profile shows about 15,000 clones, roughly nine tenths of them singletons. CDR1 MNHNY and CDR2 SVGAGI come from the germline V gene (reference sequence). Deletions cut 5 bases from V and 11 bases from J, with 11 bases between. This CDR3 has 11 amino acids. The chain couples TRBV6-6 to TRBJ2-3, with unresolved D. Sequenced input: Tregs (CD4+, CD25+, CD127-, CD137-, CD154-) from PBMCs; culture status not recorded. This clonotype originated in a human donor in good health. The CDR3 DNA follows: TGTGCCAGCAGTACCGAGATCAAGCAGTATTTT. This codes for CASSTEIKQYF.